The clone carrying this T cell receptor beta chain was seen once. The data stem from a study of blood T cell repertoires in COVID-19. For the study at large: Acute-phase and convalescent COVID-19 samples originated in the United States, Italy and Spain. PBMCs, B-cell-depleted T cells, or T cells were the source of the cDNA or gDNA that made up the material.

Per the authors' pipeline: How many nucleated cells were present was estimated from reference gene primer amplification. TCRdb keeps only in-frame clones here, not all; method: immunoSEQ multiplex PCR. That table is the source of V, J and clone size, and D and trimming were worked out from the DNA. The sample gives about 58,000 clones, approximately 91% of which show up once; about 13% is in the top ten. V gave up 8 bases and J gave up 15 bases, with 20 bases separating them. This CDR3 has 12 residues. The rearrangement links TRBV12-3 or TRBV12-4 to TRBJ2-4, with D perhaps matching TRBD2 (5 bases). The sequencing sample was made of peripheral blood. The sequence derives from a woman aged 55 to 70 with active COVID-19. In DNA, the CDR3 is TGTGCCAGCGGACCCCTCGCAGAGGGAAGGTACTTC. Translation: CASGPLAEGRYF.